A single sample is the source of the 28 T cell receptor beta chains below, sequenced in a study of blood T cell repertoires in COVID-19. The data were produced by immunoSEQ multiplex PCR, yet TCRdb's version contains in-frame clones alone and is incomplete. The sample carries about 380,000 clones, about 90% recorded once. Sequencing used PBMCs or T cells enriched from blood (not recorded which). The source of these receptors is a woman younger than 45 who had recovered from COVID-19.

The V and J genes are TRBV2 and TRBJ1-3; TRBD1 is a possible D gene (5 bases). Trimming shortened V by 4 bases and J by 2 bases, and 12 bases separated the two germline ends. The germline CDR1 and CDR2 sequences are SNHLY and FYNNEI. This CDR3 has 15 amino acids. The CDR3, as DNA: TGTGCCAGCAGTGGACAGCCAAGTCCTGGAAACACCATATATTTT. Translated, it gives CASSGQPSPGNTIYF.

The chain is built from TRBV11-2 and TRBJ2-3, with TRBD2 matching 7 bases. V dropped 10 bases and J dropped 6; count of bases not matched to a gene: 22. The germline CDR1 and CDR2 sequences are SGHAT and FQNNGV. The CDR3 covers 17 residues. CDR3: CATTGRAVPSQSDTQYF. The CDR3 region has the DNA TGTGCCACCACGGGGAGGGCTGTCCCTTCCCAGTCGGATACGCAGTATTTT.

The V and J genes are TRBV4-1 and TRBJ2-5, with 7 bases aligning to TRBD1. The ends lost 6 bases at V and 2 bases at J; junction bases unmatched: 9. Germline V CDR1 and CDR2: MGHRA, YSYEKL. CDR3 length: 15 residues. The CDR3 DNA reads TGCGCCAGCAGGCAAACGACAGGGAATCAAGAGACCCAGTACTTC. It specifies CASRQTTGNQETQYF.

Points on this clone: This likely comes from a read error, as the CDR3 has no conserved phenylalanine or tryptophan at its end. The DNA is omitted, as the CDR3 cannot be located on it reliably, and the CDR3 follows TCRdb's listing. The chain links TRBV5-6 to TRBJ2-7; TRBD2, the table's D call, was not compared with the DNA. Inclusive of both ends, the CDR3 amounts to 11 amino acids. The V gene's germline CDR1 is SGHDT and CDR2 YYEEEE. The CDR3 loop is CASSSGSGEKT.

The genes are TRBV24-1 and TRBJ2-2; TRBD1 is a possible D gene (6 bases). V was cut by 3 bases and J by 4 bases, with 8 bases left in between. The CDR3 runs to 14 residues. CDR1 is KGHDR, CDR2 SFDVKD, per germline. CDR3 bases: TGTGCCACCAGTGATCAAGGGGGCACCGGGGAGCTGTTTTTT. It encodes CATSDQGGTGELFF.

J is TRBJ2-1 and V is TRBV19; D perhaps matches TRBD2 (6 bases). The V gene lost 3 bases and the J gene lost 6 bases, with 15 bases spanning the gap. Germline V gene lookup returns CDR1 LNHDA and CDR2 SQIVND (reference sequence). The CDR3 consists of 15 residues. The DNA of the CDR3 is TGTGCCAGTAGTATTCTGTTAGCGGTCGCCAATGAGCAGTTCTTC. This encodes CASSILLAVANEQFF. Full variable domain (missing parts from reference TRBV19 and TRBJ2-1): DGGITQSPKYLFRKEGQNVTLSCEQNLNHDAMYWYRQDPGQGLRLIYYSQIVNDFQKGDIAEGYSVSREKKESFPLTVTSAQKNPTAFYLCASSILLAVANEQFFGPGTRLTVL.

The rearrangement links TRBV28 to TRBJ2-7; TRBD2 aligns across 7 bases. The CDR3 has 13 amino acids. Germline CDR1 MDHEN, CDR2 SYDVKM. The trim removed 3 bases at V and 7 bases at J, leaving 6 bases unmatched. The CDR3 sequence: CASSLAGVGEQYF. The CDR3, as DNA: TGTGCCAGCAGTTTGGCGGGAGTCGGAGAGCAGTACTTC.

This chain links TRBV7-9 with TRBJ2-7; 9 bases are shared with TRBD2. The germline V gene has CDR1 SEHNR and CDR2 FQNEAQ (reference sequence). The CDR3 sequence is 14 residues long. V shed 2 bases, J shed 6 bases, and the junction held 5 bases outside the gene matches. CDR3 sequence (DNA): TGTGCCAGCAGCTTAAGCGGGGGGACCCTCGAGCAGTACTTC. It yields the protein CASSLSGGTLEQYF.

Concerning this clone: Other DNA sequences of this sample code for an identical CDR3. V gene TRBV2 combines with J gene TRBJ1-2; D might be TRBD1 (6 bases). The CDR3 totals 13 residues. The V gene lost 6 bases and the J gene lost 1 base, with 9 bases spanning the gap. From germline, CDR1 is SNHLY and CDR2 FYNNEI. In DNA, the CDR3 is TGTGCCAGCAGGGACAGCCTTAACTATGGCTACACCTTC. Translation: CASRDSLNYGYTF. The complete variable domain, with remaining parts taken from reference TRBV2 and TRBJ1-2, reads EPEVTQTPSHQVTQMGQEVILRCVPISNHLYFYWYRQILGQKVEFLVSFYNNEISEKSEIFDDQFSVERPDGSNFTLKIRSTKLEDSAMYFCASRDSLNYGYTFGSGTRLTVV.

The chain carries TRBV6-5 and TRBJ1-5, with 7 bases that match TRBD1. This CDR3 comprises 15 residues. Germline V gives CDR1 MNHEY, CDR2 SVGAGI. The V segment lost 7 bases and the J segment 0 bases; nucleotides outside the gene matches: 6. CDR3: CASNDRAYSNQPQHF. CDR3 sequence (DNA): TGTGCCAGCAACGACAGGGCTTATAGCAATCAGCCCCAGCATTTT.

The chain links TRBV10-3 to TRBJ1-1, with 9 bases lining up with TRBD1. The CDR3 sequence is 15 residues long. Per the germline V gene, CDR1 is ENHRY and CDR2 is SYGVKD. V was clipped by 7 bases and J by 4 bases; unmatched bases: 10. CDR3 DNA: TGTGCCATCAAGAAACAGGGGGCAATCGGCACTGAAGCTTTCTTT. Amino acids: CAIKKQGAIGTEAFF.

V and J are TRBV7-9 and TRBJ1-1, with D perhaps matching TRBD1 (5 bases). CDR3 length: 13 amino acids. CDR1 is SEHNR, CDR2 FQNEAQ, per germline (reference sequence). V was trimmed by 5 bases and J by 3 bases, leaving 10 bases between them. CDR3 sequence reads: CASSPAGYTEAFF. CDR3 DNA sequence: TGTGCCAGCAGCCCAGCAGGGTACACTGAAGCTTTCTTT.

This chain uses TRBV11-3 with TRBJ2-1, with 7 bases fitting TRBD1. The CDR3 totals 13 residues. With V trimmed by 5 bases and J by 6 bases, 4 bases remained unmatched. Germline CDR1 is SGHNT and CDR2 is YENEEA. Here the CDR3 DNA reads TGTGCCAGCAGCCGCCGACAGGGCAATGAGCAGTTCTTC. Its translation is CASSRRQGNEQFF.

The chain combines TRBV7-2 with TRBJ1-5; D is uncertain. The CDR3 is made up of 15 amino acids. V lost 1 base to trimming and J lost 0 bases, with 7 bases between them. CDR1 and CDR2 (germline): SGHTA, FQGNSA. CDR3 bases: TGTGCCAGCAGCTTAGACAGTTATAGCAATCAGCCCCAGCATTTT. This codes for CASSLDSYSNQPQHF. Supplemented by reference TRBV7-2 and TRBJ1-5, the full variable domain reads GAGVSQSPSNKVTEKGKDVELRCDPISGHTALYWYRQSLGQGLEFLIYFQGNSAPDKSGLPSDRFSAERTGGSVSTLTIQRTQQEDSAVYLCASSLDSYSNQPQHFGDGTRLSIL.

J is TRBJ1-5 and V is TRBV2; TRBD1 aligns across 9 bases. V shed 4 bases and J 4 bases; nucleotides not matched to a gene: 2. The germline CDR1 and CDR2 sequences are SNHLY and FYNNEI. This CDR3 has 14 amino acids. The CDR3 region has the DNA TGTGCCAGCAGTGGGGACAGGGCAAATCAGCCCCAGCATTTT. It specifies CASSGDRANQPQHF.

The chain carries TRBV3-1 (or the pseudogene TRBV3-2) and TRBJ1-2; D ambiguous. The CDR3 has 15 amino acids. The V end lost 3 bases, the J end lost 8 bases, and 19 bases lay between the germline ends. The germline V gene encodes CDR1 LGHDT and CDR2 YNNKEL (reference sequence). CDR3 coding DNA: TGTGCCAGCAGCCAGAAGGGTGGAGGGAACTGGGGCTACACCTTC. Translation: CASSQKGGGNWGYTF.

The rearrangement links TRBV11-2 to TRBJ1-3; D remains ambiguous. V lost 3 bases, J lost 4 bases, and 13 bases lay in between. Per germline, CDR1 SGHAT and CDR2 FQNNGV. The CDR3 extends over 15 amino acids. DNA for the CDR3: TGTGCCAGCAGCTTCCGCGTGGGCGCCGGAAACACCATATATTTT. This gives the protein CASSFRVGAGNTIYF.

This rearrangement joins TRBV18 to TRBJ1-1; D may be TRBD1 (5 bases). The V and J ends lost 0 bases and 7 bases respectively, with 21 bases between them. Germline loops: CDR1 KGHSH, CDR2 LQKENI. This CDR3 contains 17 residues. In nucleotides, the CDR3 is TGTGCCAGCTCACCACCGGGATCTGTGGCAGGGCGATATGAAGCTTTCTTT. Translated: CASSPPGSVAGRYEAFF. Filled out from reference TRBV18 and TRBJ1-1, the complete variable domain reads NAGVMQNPRHLVRRRGQEARLRCSPMKGHSHVYWYRQLPEEGLKFMVYLQKENIIDESGMPKERFSAEFPKEGPSILRIQQVVRGDSAAYFCASSPPGSVAGRYEAFFGQGTRLTVV.

The chain is built from TRBV5-1 and TRBJ1-3; the D is unclear. Looked up from germline, CDR1 is SGHRS and CDR2 is YFSETQ. V lost 0 bases and J 2 bases, leaving 9 bases between the germline ends. CDR3 size: 15 residues. The CDR3 protein is CASSLVGEAGNTIYF. The CDR3 DNA is TGCGCCAGCAGCTTGGTTGGTGAGGCTGGAAACACCATATATTTT.

This clone was seen once. V is TRBV6-5 and J is TRBJ2-1, with 10 bases lining up with TRBD2. This CDR3 region has 15 residues. The junction had 11 bases not matched to a gene; V was cut back by 5 bases and J by 10 bases. Germline V gene data show CDR1 as MNHEY and CDR2 as SVGAGI. The CDR3 sequence: CASSITAGGRGEQFF. DNA for the CDR3: TGTGCCAGCAGTATAACAGCGGGAGGGCGAGGGGAGCAGTTCTTC.

The V and J genes are TRBV24-1 and TRBJ2-1, with 10 bases that match TRBD2. Looked up from germline, CDR1 is KGHDR and CDR2 is SFDVKD. J was trimmed by 5 bases and V by 4 bases; bases with no gene match: 7. The CDR3 covers 16 residues. CDR3 protein: CATSDHGTSADNEQFF. In nucleotides, the CDR3 is TGTGCCACCAGTGACCACGGGACTAGCGCTGACAATGAGCAGTTCTTC.

The chain combines TRBV7-9 with TRBJ2-7, with 7 bases that match TRBD2. Trimming cost V 3 bases and J 5 bases; bases outside gene matches: 4. CDR3 length equals 13 residues. Germline-derived CDR1 and CDR2 are SEHNR and FQNEAQ (reference sequence). The CDR3 reads CASSFTGGDEQYF. The CDR3, as DNA: TGTGCCAGCAGCTTCACTGGGGGGGACGAGCAGTACTTC.

This clone was counted a single time. This chain joins TRBV30 and TRBJ1-2; 7 positions agree with TRBD1. After removal of 3 bases from V and 4 bases from J, the junction contained 8 bases not matched to a gene. The germline CDR1 and CDR2 sequences are GTSNPN and SVGIG (reference sequence). The CDR3 length is 14 residues. CDR3 nucleotides: TGTGCCTGGAGAATCGAGGGGGCTAGCTATGGCTACACCTTC. It codes for CAWRIEGASYGYTF.

This clone showed up just a few times. V is TRBV3-1 (or the pseudogene TRBV3-2) and J is TRBJ2-5; TRBD2 might be the D (5 bases). Trimming cost V 1 base and J 13 bases, with 10 bases left between them. CDR3 size: 11 residues. CDR1 and CDR2 (germline): LGHDT, YNNKEL (reference sequence). The CDR3 DNA reads as TGTGCCAGCAGCCAAGTCGGACTCTTGTACTTC. Translated, it gives CASSQVGLLYF.

V usage is TRBV6-1 and J usage is TRBJ2-7, with 7 positions matching TRBD2. The germline V gene has CDR1 MNHNS and CDR2 SASEGT. J was trimmed by 4 bases and V by 4 bases; bases with no gene match: 13. This CDR3 is 16 amino acids long. CDR3 nucleotides: TGTGCCAGCAGTGGGTTGGCGGGGGAGTCCCCTTACGAGCAGTACTTC. Its protein is CASSGLAGESPYEQYF.

V usage is TRBV29-1 and J usage is TRBJ1-2; 8 bases agree with TRBD1. V lost 5 bases to trimming and J lost 6 bases; unmatched junction nucleotides: 14. This CDR3 is 15 amino acids long. The germline V gene has CDR1 SQVTM and CDR2 ANQGSEA. The CDR3 region has the DNA TGCAGCGTTCAGACAGGGGTAAGCGTTCTACATGGCTACACCTTC. Encoded protein: CSVQTGVSVLHGYTF.

The chain uses TRBV10-3 and TRBJ2-3; 11 positions agree with TRBD1. V trimming: 3 bases; J trimming: 1 base; junction bases outside the gene matches: 6. The CDR3 loop spans 17 amino acids. Per germline, CDR1 ENHRY and CDR2 SYGVKD. The CDR3 DNA follows: TGTGCCATCAGTGACGGGACAGGGGGTTCGGGCACAGATACGCAGTATTTT. Its translation is CAISDGTGGSGTDTQYF.

This chain uses TRBV29-1 with TRBJ1-5; possible D gene TRBD1, 5 bases. The CDR3 consists of 13 residues. V was trimmed by 1 base and J by 3 bases, leaving 7 bases between them. The germline V gene encodes CDR1 SQVTM and CDR2 ANQGSEA. CDR3 sequence: CSVEAGPNQPQHF. In DNA form, the CDR3 reads TGCAGCGTTGAAGCAGGGCCCAATCAGCCCCAGCATTTT.